This section outlines one T cell receptor (beta chain) sequence together with its context. This clonotype was detected a few times. This clone's antigen is unknown. Base-call qualities are not available, and no considerably larger clone is one nucleotide away. Library creation used 5' RACE. The listed sequencing device is Illumina HiSeq 2500. A second PCR of about 7 to 12 cycles was run with a J-beta primer mix and a sample-barcoded 5' primer. A unique molecular identifier was introduced onto each TCR beta cDNA molecule by a template-switch 5' adaptor carrying 12 random nucleotides. Each sample yielded at least 3 million CDR3-containing paired-end reads. The Mint cDNA synthesis kit, primed by a TRBC-specific oligonucleotide, was used to synthesize first-strand cDNA from all RNA. All cDNA was treated with uracil-DNA glycosylase and then went through a first 18-cycle PCR with the universal primers M1SS and BC2_uni_R. The authors' pipeline ran thus. Each sample was normalized by randomly selecting 1 million high-quality reads, each carrying a distinct molecular identifier. Instead of being binned into consensus sequences, reads that shared molecular identifiers were thrown out. CDR3 identification, clonotype clustering and error correction used MiTCR with a Q25 quality threshold and the strictest error-elimination algorithm. A nonparametric unseen species model with Euler transformation was used to estimate a lower bound on total TCR beta diversity. TCRdb reran the public reads through fastp at Q25 and MiXCR, keeping productive beta chains. CDR3 protein sequences are deduplicated, and each keeps its most common genes and DNA. Here the V and J calls rest on TCRdb's processing, not on the authors' analysis. The sample includes over 1.5 million distinct CDR3 sequences, with roughly 52% observed a single time. The top ten hold around 2.1% of the sample.

The approximately 39 donors, aged about 6 to 95 years, were systemically healthy Caucasian individuals from Russia. Approximately 9.3 milliliters of peripheral blood were collected from each donor into EDTA-treated Vacutainer tubes. PBMCs were isolated by Ficoll-Paque density-gradient centrifugation, with at least 7 million obtained per sample. Total RNA, at least 6 micrograms per sample, was extracted from PBMCs with Trizol reagent. The percentages of naive CD45RAhigh/CD27high T cells were determined by flow cytometry on a PBMC aliquot from every donor. These data come from a study of blood T cells in healthy people across ages (dated by TCRdb to between 2014 and 2016). With respect to the entire study: Template switching captured roughly one uniquely barcoded TCR beta cDNA molecule per two T cells in model experiments. To track age-related changes in TCR beta repertoire diversity, the study relied on deep sequencing normalized with unique cDNA molecular identifiers. Four age groups were formed from the donors: young (average 16 years), middle-aged (less than 40), aged (roughly 56) and long-lived (less than 85). To avoid experimental bias, donors of different ages were randomly spread across the sequencing lanes. For two donors (one aged 18 to 29 and one aged 80 or older), the study analyzed two additional independent replicas of 1 million unique cDNA reads from the same blood draw. What the work shows at the level of the full study, not this receptor alone: Estimates of total diversity based on one million sequenced T cells were regarded as lower bounds and as underestimates. The CMV infection status of donors was not known, potentially confounding age-related changes in expanded clonotypes. As age increased, observed TCR beta diversity per million T cells dropped in a roughly linear way, and a significant reduction was already evident by age 40. The percentage of naive T cells measured by flow cytometry correlated strongly with observed TCR beta diversity. Compared with the aged group, the long-lived group had more naive CD4+ T cells, fewer expanded clones and increased TCR diversity, a pattern suggesting age selection. Since profiling was done on bulk unsorted PBMCs, naive and antigen-experienced compartments could not be conclusively compared.

Sequences MNHNS (CDR1) and SASEGT (CDR2) are obtained from the germline V gene. Its CDR3 holds 17 amino acids, cysteine through phenylalanine. CDR3 DNA only is kept here, 51 bases in frame from base 1. Deletion took 4 bases off V and 9 bases off J, with a span of 25 bases between the germline ends. The V gene is TRBV6-1 and the J gene is TRBJ2-1; perhaps TRBD2 is the D gene, with 6 bases matching. This receptor was identified in a woman aged 40 to 50 in good health. The sample taken for sequencing was blood. The nucleotide sequence reads as follows: TGTGCCAGCAGTGGATTATTTGAGGCGGGGAGGCGGGGTGAGCAGTTCTTC. This codes for CASSGLFEAGRRGEQFF.